Each of the 27 T cell receptor beta chains below was sequenced from the same sample in a study of OX40 agonist ivuxolimab in advanced cancers. Profiling relied on immunoSEQ multiplex PCR, and the TCRdb table lists in-frame clones only, not all of them. The repertoire holds about 120,000 clones, with 85% to 95% as singletons. The sequencing here drew on CD4+ or CD8+ T cells sorted from blood, taken in a trial of the OX40 agonist ivuxolimab. These receptors were taken from an adult with an advanced solid tumor such as melanoma, head and neck, liver or kidney cancer.

The chain couples TRBV7-3 to TRBJ2-1; possibly TRBD1 for D (6 bases). Germline V gives CDR1 SGHTA, CDR2 FQGTGA. This CDR3 is built from 15 residues. V lost 5 bases and J lost 2, with 13 bases in between. The DNA for the CDR3 is TGTGCCAGCAGCCATACAGGGTCCCCCTACAATGAGCAGTTCTTC. This gives the protein CASSHTGSPYNEQFF.

V is TRBV7-2 and J is TRBJ2-2; 12 bases are a match to TRBD2. With V trimmed by 8 bases and J by 2 bases, 12 bases remained unmatched. This CDR3 is 18 amino acids long. Germline CDR1 reads SGHTA; CDR2 reads FQGNSA. CDR3 amino acids: CASQGTSGLYANTGELFF. The DNA of the CDR3 is TGTGCCAGCCAGGGGACTAGCGGGCTGTACGCAAACACCGGGGAGCTGTTTTTT. The variable domain in full, with the rest retrieved from reference TRBV7-2 and TRBJ2-2, is GAGVSQSPSNKVTEKGKDVELRCDPISGHTALYWYRQSLGQGLEFLIYFQGNSAPDKSGLPSDRFSAERTGGSVSTLTIQRTQQEDSAVYLCASQGTSGLYANTGELFFGEGSRLTVL.

The chain combines TRBV5-1 with TRBJ2-3; TRBD2 matches at 7 bases. With V trimmed by 2 bases and J by 0 bases, 9 bases remained unmatched. The CDR3 totals 17 residues. Germline V gene lookup returns CDR1 SGHRS and CDR2 YFSETQ. The CDR3 DNA sequence: TGCGCCAGCAGCTTCGGGAATAGCGGGCGTAGCACAGATACGCAGTATTTT. This translates into CASSFGNSGRSTDTQYF.

V gene TRBV5-1 combines with J gene TRBJ2-7, with D possibly being TRBD1 or TRBD2 (6 bases each). The germline CDR1 and CDR2 sequences are SGHRS and YFSETQ. V was pared by 4 bases and J by 7 bases, with 21 bases between. The CDR3 loop spans 15 amino acids. CDR3 amino acids: CASSRDTTSPGEQYF. CDR3 in DNA: TGCGCCAGCAGCCGGGACACAACTAGCCCTGGGGAGCAGTACTTC. The full variable domain, completed using reference TRBV5-1 and TRBJ2-7, is KAGVTQTPRYLIKTRGQQVTLSCSPISGHRSVSWYQQTPGQGLQFLFEYFSETQRNKGNFPGRFSGRQFSNSRSEMNVSTLELGDSALYLCASSRDTTSPGEQYFGPGTRLTVT.

This chain uses TRBV5-1 with TRBJ2-7, with D uncertain. With 0 bases removed from V and 3 bases from J, the gap between germline ends came to 10 bases. The germline gives CDR1 SGHRS, CDR2 YFSETQ. This CDR3 comprises 14 residues. The CDR3, as DNA: TGCGCCAGCAGCTTGGGCTCTCTTCTCTACGAGCAGTACTTC. It encodes CASSLGSLLYEQYF.

The V and J genes are TRBV5-5 and TRBJ1-6; D unresolved. CDR3 length: 13 residues. With 4 bases removed from V and 7 bases from J, the gap between germline ends came to 9 bases. In germline, CDR1 is SGHKS, CDR2 YYEKEE (reference sequence). CDR3 loop: CASSDRSNSPLHF. The CDR3 DNA reads TGTGCCAGCAGCGACCGGTCAAATTCACCCCTCCACTTT.

The gene calls are TRBV2 and TRBJ1-1, with 8 bases fitting TRBD1. The junction had 7 bases not matched to a gene; V was cut back by 6 bases and J by 4 bases. This CDR3 is built from 14 residues. Germline V gene sequence: CDR1 SNHLY, CDR2 FYNNEI. CDR3 residues: CASRGQGAITEAFF. The CDR3 DNA reads TGTGCCAGCAGGGGGCAGGGGGCCATCACTGAAGCTTTCTTT.

The chain recombines TRBV7-3 with TRBJ1-3, with a possible D match to TRBD1 (5 bases). V was cut by 1 base and J by 0 bases, with 10 bases left in between. CDR3 length equals 16 residues. Germline CDR1 is SGHTA and CDR2 is FQGTGA. The CDR3 region is CASSLSGRGSGNTIYF. The CDR3 DNA reads TGTGCCAGCAGCTTAAGTGGTAGGGGCTCTGGAAACACCATATATTTT.

V is TRBV19 and J is TRBJ2-7; 12 bases line up with TRBD2. Germline CDR1 and CDR2: LNHDA and SQIVND (reference sequence). Unmatched junction bases numbered 9, after V lost 6 bases and J lost 6 bases. This CDR3 contains 15 residues. The CDR3 reads CASRPLAGGHGEQYF. The DNA for the CDR3 is TGTGCCAGTAGGCCTCTAGCGGGGGGGCACGGCGAGCAGTACTTC.

The chain employs TRBV5-4 and TRBJ2-5; 11 bases match TRBD1. This CDR3 has 18 residues. V dropped 3 bases and J dropped 0; count of bases not matched to a gene: 10. CDR1 and CDR2 (germline): SGHNT, YYREEE (reference sequence). This chain's CDR3 is CASSSGGGTGGHQETQYF. In nucleotides, the CDR3 is TGTGCCAGCAGCTCGGGCGGAGGGACAGGGGGACACCAAGAGACCCAGTACTTC. The complete variable domain, with remaining parts taken from reference TRBV5-4 and TRBJ2-5, reads ETGVTQSPTHLIKTRGQQVTLRCSSQSGHNTVSWYQQALGQGPQFIFQYYREEENGRGNFPPRFSGLQFPNYSSELNVNALELDDSALYLCASSSGGGTGGHQETQYFGPGTRLLVL.

This chain joins TRBV2 and TRBJ2-7, with D unclear. The ends were cut back, 8 bases at V and 0 bases at J, with 8 bases in the middle. The CDR3 contains 12 residues. Germline V gene data show CDR1 as SNHLY and CDR2 as FYNNEI. The CDR3 loop reads CASGRDSYEQYF. The CDR3 nucleotides are TGTGCCAGCGGTAGGGACTCCTACGAGCAGTACTTC.

V and J are TRBV7-2 and TRBJ2-5; 7 bases fit TRBD1. The CDR3 is made up of 15 amino acids. Per germline, CDR1 SGHTA and CDR2 FQGNSA. V gave up 2 bases and J gave up 5 bases; unmatched junction bases: 8. The CDR3 DNA reads TGTGCCAGCAGCTTAAGACAGGGCCTTGTTGAGACCCAGTACTTC. Protein product: CASSLRQGLVETQYF.

J is TRBJ2-5 and V is TRBV11-1, with 7 positions matching TRBD2. CDR1 SGHAT and CDR2 FQDESV come from the germline V gene (reference sequence). The length of the CDR3 is 15 residues. With 2 bases clipped from V and 4 bases from J, the junction kept 7 bases outside the gene matches. The CDR3 loop reads CASSLRREMRETQYF. The CDR3, as DNA: TGTGCCAGCAGCTTAAGGCGGGAGATGAGAGAGACCCAGTACTTC.

This clone was observed a single time. The chain employs TRBV5-6 and TRBJ1-5, with D tentatively TRBD1 (6 bases). The CDR3 is made up of 14 amino acids. Per the germline V gene, CDR1 is SGHDT and CDR2 is YYEEEE. Trimming stripped 2 bases from V and 5 bases from J, with 11 bases between. The chain's CDR3 is CASSLTGQYQPQHF. CDR3 in DNA: TGTGCCAGCAGCTTAACAGGGCAATATCAGCCCCAGCATTTT.

This chain links TRBV9 with TRBJ2-3; 10 nucleotides agree with TRBD2. The CDR3 has 16 residues. The J segment lost 7 bases and the V segment lost 0 bases, leaving 8 bases of the junction unmatched. Germline values: CDR1 SGDLS, CDR2 YYNGEE. The CDR3 region is CASSVGLAGVTHTQYF. CDR3 in DNA: TGTGCCAGCAGCGTAGGTCTAGCGGGAGTGACCCATACGCAGTATTTT.

This rearrangement joins TRBV7-8 to TRBJ1-2, with 8 bases that match TRBD1. Germline values: CDR1 SGHVS, CDR2 FQNEAQ. V lost 5 bases, J lost 8 bases, and 7 bases stayed unmatched. This CDR3 is built from 13 residues. CDR3 residues: CASSPTGVEGYTF. The CDR3 region has the DNA TGTGCCAGCAGCCCGACAGGGGTAGAGGGCTACACCTTC.

The chain combines TRBV6-1 with TRBJ2-2; tentative D call: TRBD2 (6 bases). The CDR3 totals 12 residues. Trimming cost V 7 bases and J 6 bases, with 9 bases left between them. The germline V gene encodes CDR1 MNHNS and CDR2 SASEGT. This chain's CDR3 is CASTTSPGELFF. The CDR3 nucleotides read TGTGCCAGCACTACTAGCCCCGGGGAGCTGTTTTTT.

The rearrangement links TRBV10-1 to TRBJ2-5; D possibly corresponds to TRBD2 (5 bases). Trimming cost V 1 base and J 4 bases, with 13 bases left between them. The CDR3 runs 15 residues. Germline-derived CDR1 and CDR2 are WNHNN and SYGVQD (reference sequence). Here the CDR3 DNA reads TGCGCCAGCAGTGAGTGGACTGACCCCCGAGAGACCCAGTACTTC. This encodes CASSEWTDPRETQYF.

The chain has TRBV6-6 and TRBJ2-2; 7 bases match TRBD1. V dropped 8 bases and J dropped 7; count of bases not matched to a gene: 7. CDR1 is MNHNY, CDR2 SVGAGI, per germline (reference sequence). CDR3 length: 13 amino acids. CDR3 sequence reads: CASGKQGLGELFF. Written as DNA, the CDR3 is TGTGCCAGCGGAAAACAGGGGCTCGGGGAGCTGTTTTTT.

The chain employs TRBV5-1 and TRBJ2-3; maybe TRBD1 (6 bases). This CDR3 spans 16 amino acids. V dropped 7 bases and J dropped 0 bases, with 18 bases sitting between them. Germline CDR1 is SGHRS and CDR2 is YFSETQ. Written as DNA, the CDR3 is TGCGCCAGCTCCTTGGGGGACACGGCCAGCACAGATACGCAGTATTTT. Protein: CASSLGDTASTDTQYF.

This rearrangement joins TRBV7-2 to TRBJ2-7; 10 bases align to TRBD1. The CDR3 contains 16 residues. The trim removed 2 bases at V and 6 bases at J, leaving 10 bases unmatched. Germline V gene sequence: CDR1 SGHTA, CDR2 FQGNSA. CDR3 sequence (DNA): TGTGCCAGCAGCTTAAAGTCCGGGACAGGGGCTGGCGAGCAGTACTTC. Its translation: CASSLKSGTGAGEQYF.

This chain joins TRBV6-1 and TRBJ2-3; 7 bases are a match to TRBD1. With V trimmed by 6 bases and J by 4 bases, 10 bases remained unmatched. CDR3 size: 15 residues. The germline CDR1 and CDR2 sequences are MNHNS and SASEGT. The CDR3 reads CASSAGTVLADTQYF. DNA of the CDR3: TGTGCCAGCAGCGCCGGGACAGTTCTAGCAGATACGCAGTATTTT.

The CDR3 bases are TGTGCCAGCCCCTCCGGGACAGGGGGTTTTGAAGCTTTCTTT. Translated: CASPSGTGGFEAFF. This rearrangement joins TRBV28 to TRBJ1-1; 11 bases map to TRBD1. The CDR3 consists of 14 residues. CDR1 is MDHEN and CDR2 is SYDVKM in the germline V gene. Trimming at V came to 8 bases and at J to 7 bases, leaving 9 bases not matched to a gene. Based on the CDR3 plus reference TRBV28 and TRBJ1-1, the full variable domain is DVKVTQSSRYLVKRTGEKVFLECVQDMDHENMFWYRQDPGLGLRLIYFSYDVKMKEKGDIPEGYSVSREKKERFSLILESASTNQTSMYLCASPSGTGGFEAFFGQGTRLTVV.

This rearrangement joins TRBV30 to TRBJ1-4; TRBD1 aligns across 9 bases. Per the germline V gene, CDR1 is GTSNPN and CDR2 is SVGIG (reference sequence). The junction had 3 bases not matched to a gene; V was cut back by 3 bases and J by 4 bases. The CDR3 spans 14 residues. The CDR3 region has the DNA TGTGCCTGGAGCGGGACAGGGCTTAATGAAAAACTGTTTTTT. This sequence encodes CAWSGTGLNEKLFF.

This chain uses TRBV6-6 with TRBJ1-5; D gene unclear. V gave up 2 bases and J gave up 0 bases, with 8 bases separating them. Per the germline V gene, CDR1 is MNHNY and CDR2 is SVGAGI (reference sequence). This CDR3 has 15 residues. In DNA form, the CDR3 reads TGTGCCAGCAGTTACCGGGAAAATAGCAATCAGCCCCAGCATTTT. The encoded protein is CASSYRENSNQPQHF.

The genes are TRBV5-1 and TRBJ1-2, with TRBD1 matching 7 bases. The V gene end was trimmed by 4 bases and the J gene end by 2 bases; junction bases not matched to a gene: 5. This CDR3 has 14 amino acids. Germline V gene data show CDR1 as SGHRS and CDR2 as YFSETQ. CDR3: CASSPGQTNYGYTF. The CDR3 DNA sequence: TGCGCCAGCAGCCCGGGACAGACCAACTATGGCTACACCTTC. The entire variable domain, with the rest obtained from reference TRBV5-1 and TRBJ1-2, is as follows: KAGVTQTPRYLIKTRGQQVTLSCSPISGHRSVSWYQQTPGQGLQFLFEYFSETQRNKGNFPGRFSGRQFSNSRSEMNVSTLELGDSALYLCASSPGQTNYGYTFGSGTRLTVV.

This sequence joins TRBV18 and TRBJ2-2; D possibly uses TRBD1 or TRBD2 (6 bases each). CDR1 and CDR2 (germline): KGHSH, LQKENI. V was cut by 3 bases and J by 0 bases, with 14 bases left in between. CDR3 length: 17 amino acids. CDR3 in DNA: TGTGCCAGCTCACCCGACCGGGGGACAACGAACACCGGGGAGCTGTTTTTT. It translates to CASSPDRGTTNTGELFF.